The 28 T cell receptor beta chains below were found in one sample sequenced in a study of cytomegalovirus exposure and HLA in healthy donors. Amplification used 60 Vbeta primers and 13 Jbeta primers. Sequencing used immunoSEQ multiplex PCR; TCRdb keeps in-frame clones, though not all of them. The profile covers about 140,000 clones, with around four fifths appearing a single time and 1.5% to 2% taken by the ten largest. Sequencing input: PBMCs. Receptors originate from a woman aged 40 to 50 in good health and CMV-seronegative.

The sample holds one count of this clone. V is TRBV5-1 and J is TRBJ2-5, with TRBD1 matching 9 bases. Germline values: CDR1 SGHRS, CDR2 YFSETQ. The CDR3 covers 13 residues. The V and J ends lost 7 bases and 3 bases, in that order; junction bases with no gene match: 4. The CDR3 bases are TGCGCCAGCCGAAGACAGGGGGAAGAGACCCAGTACTTC. Its translation is CASRRQGEETQYF. Filled out from reference TRBV5-1 and TRBJ2-5, the complete variable domain reads KAGVTQTPRYLIKTRGQQVTLSCSPISGHRSVSWYQQTPGQGLQFLFEYFSETQRNKGNFPGRFSGRQFSNSRSEMNVSTLELGDSALYLCASRRQGEETQYFGPGTRLLVL.

The chain carries TRBV7-2 and TRBJ2-5; the match to TRBD1 covers 10 bases. V shed 3 bases and J 4 bases; nucleotides not matched to a gene: 14. The germline CDR1 and CDR2 sequences are SGHTA and FQGNSA. The CDR3 is made up of 18 amino acids. The CDR3 nucleotides read TGTGCCAGCAGCTTCCCCGCTCCGGGACAGGGGTGGGGAGAGACCCAGTACTTC. It is translated as CASSFPAPGQGWGETQYF.

The chain uses TRBV5-4 and TRBJ2-3; 8 bases line up with TRBD1. Per germline, CDR1 SGHNT and CDR2 YYREEE (reference sequence). CDR3 size: 16 residues. Trimming took 6 bases from V and 5 from J; bases not matched to a gene: 14. CDR3 in DNA: TGTGCCAGCACCACGTCAGGACAGGGTATCGTAGATACGCAGTATTTT. Protein: CASTTSGQGIVDTQYF.

The rearrangement uses TRBV19 and TRBJ2-7, with a possible D match to TRBD1 (5 bases). This CDR3 spans 12 amino acids. The V gene's germline CDR1 is LNHDA and CDR2 SQIVND (reference sequence). Deletions cut 10 bases from V and 9 bases from J, with 19 bases between. The CDR3 region has the DNA TGTGCCACCCAAGATGGGGCTTCAGGGCAGTACTTC. It codes for CATQDGASGQYF.

V is TRBV10-3 and J is TRBJ1-2; 7 bases are a match to TRBD1. Germline loops: CDR1 ENHRY, CDR2 SYGVKD. The CDR3 consists of 13 residues. Trimming at V came to 8 bases and at J to 0 bases, leaving 3 bases not matched to a gene. The CDR3 spells CAIWTGPNYGYTF. The CDR3 nucleotides are TGTGCCATCTGGACAGGTCCTAACTATGGCTACACCTTC.

V usage is TRBV6-5 and J usage is TRBJ2-3, with D perhaps TRBD1 (6 bases). V lost 8 bases and J 3 bases, leaving 15 bases between the germline ends. The germline gives CDR1 MNHEY, CDR2 SVGAGI. The CDR3 runs 14 residues. CDR3 protein: CASGVIQGTDTQYF. CDR3 DNA: TGTGCCAGCGGAGTTATTCAGGGGACAGATACGCAGTATTTT.

The V call is TRBV11-3, the J call TRBJ2-7; 7 nucleotides line up with TRBD1. The CDR3 contains 12 residues. Trimming removed 8 bases from V and 6 bases from J; junction bases left unmatched: 7. Germline CDR1 SGHNT, CDR2 YENEEA. The CDR3 region is CASARQGSEQYF. CDR3 nucleotide sequence: TGTGCCAGCGCAAGACAGGGCTCCGAGCAGTACTTC.

This chain connects TRBV7-6 to TRBJ2-3, with D uncertain. The CDR3 runs 13 residues. V gave up 5 bases and J gave up 7 bases, with 13 bases separating them. Germline CDR1 and CDR2: SGHVS and FNYEAQ. The CDR3 loop is CASSPSRVYTQYF. Here the CDR3 DNA reads TGTGCCAGCAGCCCCTCTCGGGTGTATACGCAGTATTTT.

This clone was seen once. The chain couples TRBV7-2 to TRBJ2-3; TRBD2 aligns across 9 bases. V lost 6 bases to trimming and J lost 1 base; unmatched junction nucleotides: 11. The CDR3 spans 17 residues. Looked up from germline, CDR1 is SGHTA and CDR2 is FQGNSA. CDR3 loop: CASSPRGGGGGTDTQYF. CDR3 DNA: TGTGCCAGCAGTCCCCGGGGGGGCGGGGGGGGCACAGATACGCAGTATTTT.

The V gene is TRBV7-2, the J gene TRBJ1-1; TRBD1 matches 7 bases. J gave up 0 bases and V 6 bases, and 4 bases lay outside the gene matches. This CDR3 region has 14 residues. Germline V gives CDR1 SGHTA, CDR2 FQGNSA. The CDR3 DNA reads TGTGCCAGCAGTCGGGACAGAGTGAACACTGAAGCTTTCTTT. Translation: CASSRDRVNTEAFF.

As regards this clone: The sample has other DNA sequences that encode this CDR3 too. The chain uses TRBV5-1 and TRBJ2-7; 9 bases map to TRBD1. The CDR3 sequence is 14 residues long. Germline CDR1 is SGHRS and CDR2 is YFSETQ. J gave up 6 bases and V 0 bases, and 4 bases lay outside the gene matches. CDR3 loop: CASSLGDRAGEQYF. CDR3 coding DNA: TGCGCCAGCAGCTTGGGGGACAGGGCGGGCGAGCAGTACTTC. Supplemented by reference TRBV5-1 and TRBJ2-7, the full variable domain reads KAGVTQTPRYLIKTRGQQVTLSCSPISGHRSVSWYQQTPGQGLQFLFEYFSETQRNKGNFPGRFSGRQFSNSRSEMNVSTLELGDSALYLCASSLGDRAGEQYFGPGTRLTVT.

The J gene is TRBJ1-4, the V gene TRBV4-3, with 8 bases that match TRBD1. Germline CDR1 is LGHNA and CDR2 is YSLEER. The V and J ends lost 4 bases and 6 bases, in that order; junction bases with no gene match: 19. This CDR3 region has 19 residues. The CDR3 nucleotides read TGCGCCAGCAGCCCAAAGTGGACAGGGATTAAAGAGGTGGATGAAAAACTGTTTTTT. Translated: CASSPKWTGIKEVDEKLFF.

V and J are TRBV15 and TRBJ1-1; D is undetermined. Germline V gives CDR1 LNHNV, CDR2 YYDKDF (reference sequence). The CDR3 is made up of 15 amino acids. The V end lost 0 bases, the J end lost 0 bases, and 8 bases lay between the germline ends. DNA of the CDR3: TGTGCCACCAGCAGAGATCTAAGAATGAACACTGAAGCTTTCTTT. Encoded protein: CATSRDLRMNTEAFF.

J is TRBJ2-7 and V is TRBV2; D unclear. Trimming took 5 bases from V and 6 from J, leaving 20 bases between them. Germline V CDR1 and CDR2: SNHLY, FYNNEI. This CDR3 spans 15 amino acids. The CDR3 loop is CASSRSLYTLREQYF. The CDR3 DNA reads as TGTGCCAGCAGTCGGTCCCTCTATACTCTACGCGAGCAGTACTTC.

This rearrangement joins TRBV27 to TRBJ2-7, with 7 nucleotides matching TRBD1. The CDR3 has 18 residues. With 2 bases clipped from V and 0 bases from J, the junction kept 13 bases outside the gene matches. CDR1 and CDR2 (germline): MNHEY, SMNVEV (reference sequence). CDR3 sequence: CASSLLGTQGSTSYEQYF. DNA for the CDR3: TGTGCCAGCAGTTTACTGGGAACACAGGGGAGTACCTCCTACGAGCAGTACTTC.

The chain combines TRBV11-3 with TRBJ1-1; a weak D match, TRBD1 (6 bases). The CDR3 length is 13 residues. The germline gives CDR1 SGHNT, CDR2 YENEEA. Trimming took 4 bases from V and 0 from J, leaving 6 bases between them. CDR3 region: CASSSGVNTEAFF. The CDR3 DNA is TGTGCCAGCAGCTCAGGGGTGAACACTGAAGCTTTCTTT.

The rearrangement uses TRBV9 and TRBJ2-1; D is unclear. The CDR3 is made up of 12 amino acids. The germline gives CDR1 SGDLS, CDR2 YYNGEE. V was shortened by 9 bases and J by 7 bases, with 14 bases between the two germline ends. The CDR3 loop is CATRGPGNEQFF. The CDR3, as DNA: TGTGCCACCCGAGGCCCCGGGAATGAGCAGTTCTTC. Full variable domain (outside the CDR3, taken from reference TRBV9 and TRBJ2-1): DSGVTQTPKHLITATGQRVTLRCSPRSGDLSVYWYQQSLDQGLQFLIQYYNGEERAKGNILERFSAQQFPDLHSELNLSSLELGDSALYFCATRGPGNEQFFGPGTRLTVL.

This sequence joins TRBV9 and TRBJ1-1; TRBD1 might be the D (5 bases). V dropped 3 bases and J dropped 1 base, with 10 bases sitting between them. The CDR3 runs to 14 residues. Germline loops: CDR1 SGDLS, CDR2 YYNGEE. This chain's CDR3 is CASSGDDRNTEAFF. The DNA of the CDR3 is TGTGCCAGCAGCGGGGATGACAGGAACACTGAAGCTTTCTTT.

The chain is built from TRBV28 and TRBJ1-2; 8 nucleotides match TRBD1. After removal of 2 bases from V and 2 bases from J, the junction contained 4 bases not matched to a gene. In germline, CDR1 is MDHEN, CDR2 SYDVKM. The CDR3 totals 15 residues. The CDR3 region is CASSLVSGGNYGYTF. CDR3 nucleotides: TGTGCCAGCAGTTTAGTGTCAGGGGGCAACTATGGCTACACCTTC.

The V gene is TRBV7-2, the J gene TRBJ1-3; 7 bases are shared with TRBD1. Germline CDR1 reads SGHTA; CDR2 reads FQGNSA. V shed 1 base, J shed 5 bases, and the junction held 5 bases outside the gene matches. The CDR3 has 15 residues. The CDR3: CASSLGPGGRNTIYF. In nucleotides, the CDR3 is TGTGCCAGCAGCTTAGGTCCAGGGGGGAGAAACACCATATATTTT.

The chain combines TRBV10-3 with TRBJ2-7; 7 positions agree with TRBD2. CDR1 is ENHRY, CDR2 SYGVKD, per germline. V gave up 0 bases and J gave up 6 bases; unmatched junction bases: 11. The CDR3 has 16 amino acids. CDR3 bases: TGTGCCATCAGTGAGTCTGGGACTACCCCTATTCCCGAGCAGTACTTC. It is translated as CAISESGTTPIPEQYF.

The chain carries TRBV28 and TRBJ2-1; the match to TRBD2 covers 8 bases. The CDR3 is made up of 15 amino acids. CDR1 MDHEN and CDR2 SYDVKM come from the germline V gene. V was pared by 1 base and J by 6 bases, with 5 bases of the junction left unmatched. CDR3 residues: CASSLSSGSFNEQFF. Written as DNA, the CDR3 is TGTGCCAGCAGTTTATCCAGCGGGAGCTTCAATGAGCAGTTCTTC.

The V and J genes are TRBV18 and TRBJ1-3; the D gene is possibly TRBD1 (6 bases). V was pared by 10 bases and J by 0 bases, with 25 bases between. The CDR3 runs to 18 residues. CDR1 is KGHSH and CDR2 is LQKENI in the germline V gene. The DNA for the CDR3 is TGTGCCACATCCTCGAGGCTGACAGGCCTATTCTCTGGAAACACCATATATTTT. Translating gives CATSSRLTGLFSGNTIYF.

The V gene is TRBV4-2, the J gene TRBJ1-1; D might be TRBD1 (6 bases). CDR1 LGHNA and CDR2 YNFKEQ come from the germline V gene. This CDR3 has 13 residues. Trimming left V 5 bases short and J 5 bases short, with 12 bases between. CDR3 amino acids: CASSWQGGTEAFF. In nucleotides, the CDR3 is TGTGCCAGCAGCTGGCAAGGGGGTACTGAAGCTTTCTTT.

The chain is built from TRBV30 and TRBJ2-3; 9 bases fit TRBD2. Germline CDR1 reads GTSNPN; CDR2 reads SVGIG (reference sequence). V lost 5 bases to trimming and J lost 1 base; unmatched junction nucleotides: 4. The CDR3 totals 14 residues. CDR3 loop: CAWDSGSGTDTQYF. CDR3 sequence (DNA): TGTGCCTGGGATAGCGGGAGTGGCACAGATACGCAGTATTTT.

The chain carries TRBV19 and TRBJ2-7; the match to TRBD2 covers 15 bases. Per germline, CDR1 LNHDA and CDR2 SQIVND (reference sequence). The CDR3 contains 16 residues. V shed 5 bases and J 7 bases; nucleotides not matched to a gene: 9. The CDR3 DNA follows: TGTGCCAGTAGTGTATTAGCGGGACTAGCGGGAGGAGAGCAGTACTTC. It encodes CASSVLAGLAGGEQYF. The full variable domain, completed using reference TRBV19 and TRBJ2-7, is DGGITQSPKYLFRKEGQNVTLSCEQNLNHDAMYWYRQDPGQGLRLIYYSQIVNDFQKGDIAEGYSVSREKKESFPLTVTSAQKNPTAFYLCASSVLAGLAGGEQYFGPGTRLTVT.

This clone was seen a single time. The J gene is TRBJ2-7, the V gene TRBV9; TRBD2 agrees at 10 bases. The CDR3 consists of 17 residues. Trimming at V came to 0 bases and at J to 1 base, leaving 7 bases not matched to a gene. Germline V lookup: CDR1 SGDLS, CDR2 YYNGEE. The CDR3 DNA follows: TGTGCCAGCAGCGTAGGACCCGGGACTAGCGTATCCTACGAGCAGTACTTC. Translated, it gives CASSVGPGTSVSYEQYF.

This clone was found once. The chain joins TRBV27 to TRBJ1-2; D perhaps matches TRBD1 (5 bases). Trimming removed 3 bases at V and 4 bases at J, with 9 bases between. This CDR3 has 13 amino acids. Germline values: CDR1 MNHEY, CDR2 SMNVEV (reference sequence). The CDR3 nucleotides read TGTGCCAGCAGTTTTGCAGGGTCCTATGGCTACACCTTC. Its translation: CASSFAGSYGYTF.